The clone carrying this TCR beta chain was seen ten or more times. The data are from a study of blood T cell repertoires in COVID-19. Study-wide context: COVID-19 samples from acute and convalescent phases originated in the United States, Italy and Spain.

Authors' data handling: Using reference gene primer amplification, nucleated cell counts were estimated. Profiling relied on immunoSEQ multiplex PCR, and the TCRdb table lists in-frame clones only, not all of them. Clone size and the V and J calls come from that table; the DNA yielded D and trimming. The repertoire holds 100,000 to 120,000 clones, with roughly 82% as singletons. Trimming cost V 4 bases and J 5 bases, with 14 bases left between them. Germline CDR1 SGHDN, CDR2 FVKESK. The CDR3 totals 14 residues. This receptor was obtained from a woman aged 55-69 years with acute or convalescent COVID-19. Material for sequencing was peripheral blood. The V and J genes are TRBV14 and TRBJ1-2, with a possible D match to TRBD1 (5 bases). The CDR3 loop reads CASSPSSGPYGYTF. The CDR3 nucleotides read TGTGCCAGCAGCCCTTCTTCAGGGCCTTATGGCTACACCTTC.